The present TCR beta chain was sequenced within a study of monozygotic twins with inflammatory bowel disease. Reanalyzing the 5' RACE reads, TCRdb keeps one entry per CDR3 protein, without DNA. The specimen's table records around 200,000 distinct CDR3 sequences. The germline V gene has CDR1 SGHRS and CDR2 YFSETQ. The CDR3 sequence is 16 residues long. This clonotype was sampled from a human donor with ulcerative colitis or Crohn's disease, or a healthy co-twin of an affected twin (not recorded which). The gene calls are TRBV5-1 and TRBJ1-1. The sequenced sample was blood. The chain's CDR3 is CASSWGGWGQNTEAFF.